What follows are 30 T cell receptor beta chains derived from one specimen sequenced in a study of shared clonotypes between healthy human individuals (TCRdb year 2020). The method was the immunoSEQ multiplex PCR assay. This immuneACCESS table, as held by TCRdb, lists in-frame sequences with V and J called but not all clones. Of the missing ones, under half trace to an unresolved V gene in checked studies; the others have no known cause. Here the sample has approximately 620,000 clones; approximately 97% occur a single time. 0.045% to 0.07% of the sample is taken by the ten largest. Material for sequencing was naive CD4+ T cells sorted from blood. The cell subset or site label, as the study defines it: CD45RA+ positively selected. All receptors derive from a woman aged 30 to 39 in good health.

The rearrangement joins TRBV18 to TRBJ2-2; 7 bases are a match to TRBD1. The CDR3 sequence is 16 residues long. Germline CDR1 reads KGHSH; CDR2 reads LQKENI. The V segment lost 3 bases and the J segment 1 base; nucleotides outside the gene matches: 5. CDR3 coding DNA: TGTGCCAGCTCACCTGAAGGGACAGTGAACACCGGGGAGCTGTTTTTT. This encodes CASSPEGTVNTGELFF. The full variable domain, its missing parts supplied by reference TRBV18 and TRBJ2-2, is NAGVMQNPRHLVRRRGQEARLRCSPMKGHSHVYWYRQLPEEGLKFMVYLQKENIIDESGMPKERFSAEFPKEGPSILRIQQVVRGDSAAYFCASSPEGTVNTGELFFGEGSRLTVL.

This clone was seen only once. V and J are TRBV5-1 and TRBJ2-1, with a tentative D call TRBD2 (6 bases). The CDR3 length is 14 residues. V shed 5 bases and J shed 2 bases, with 11 bases lying between them. Germline CDR1 SGHRS, CDR2 YFSETQ. The DNA of the CDR3 is TGCGCCAGCAGTCCGGAGGGCCCCTACAATGAGCAGTTCTTC. Residues: CASSPEGPYNEQFF. Complete variable domain (other parts from reference TRBV5-1 and TRBJ2-1): KAGVTQTPRYLIKTRGQQVTLSCSPISGHRSVSWYQQTPGQGLQFLFEYFSETQRNKGNFPGRFSGRQFSNSRSEMNVSTLELGDSALYLCASSPEGPYNEQFFGPGTRLTVL.

This rearrangement joins TRBV5-5 to TRBJ2-1; 11 bases align to TRBD1. Trimming cost V 4 bases and J 8 bases; bases outside gene matches: 8. The CDR3 runs to 15 residues. The germline CDR1 and CDR2 sequences are SGHKS and YYEKEE (reference sequence). DNA for the CDR3: TGTGCCAGCAGCGCAACCGGGACAGGGGGAGATGAGCAGTTCTTC. This codes for CASSATGTGGDEQFF.

The chain carries TRBV18 and TRBJ1-1, with D tentatively TRBD1 (6 bases). The CDR3 has 15 amino acids. V lost 6 bases and J lost 1, with 15 bases in between. Germline assignment: CDR1 KGHSH and CDR2 LQKENI. CDR3 sequence (DNA): TGTGCCAGCTCCGGGGGGGACAACCGGAACACTGAAGCTTTCTTT. Its protein product is CASSGGDNRNTEAFF. Drawing the rest from reference TRBV18 and TRBJ1-1, the complete variable domain is NAGVMQNPRHLVRRRGQEARLRCSPMKGHSHVYWYRQLPEEGLKFMVYLQKENIIDESGMPKERFSAEFPKEGPSILRIQQVVRGDSAAYFCASSGGDNRNTEAFFGQGTRLTVV.

The chain carries TRBV28 and TRBJ1-5; weak D call: TRBD1 (5 bases). The CDR3 sequence is 16 residues long. Germline CDR1 reads MDHEN; CDR2 reads SYDVKM. The V gene lost 6 bases and the J gene lost 0 bases, with 15 bases spanning the gap. The DNA for the CDR3 is TGTGCCAGCAGCCGCGGGGGATCGGGTAGCAATCAGCCCCAGCATTTT. It yields the protein CASSRGGSGSNQPQHF.

The sample holds one count of this clone. The V gene is TRBV15, the J gene TRBJ2-5; D assignment may be TRBD1 or TRBD2 (5 bases each). CDR1 is LNHNV and CDR2 is YYDKDF in the germline V gene (reference sequence). The V and J ends lost 1 base and 3 bases respectively, with 15 bases between them. The CDR3 is 16 amino acids. In nucleotides, the CDR3 is TGTGCCACCAGCAGAGTCGTCTTTGGGGGAAAAGAGACCCAGTACTTC. It yields the protein CATSRVVFGGKETQYF.

This chain uses TRBV28 with TRBJ1-2; 9 bases are a match to TRBD1. The length of the CDR3 is 14 residues. V gave up 5 bases and J gave up 7 bases; unmatched junction bases: 8. Germline CDR1 MDHEN, CDR2 SYDVKM. CDR3: CASSGTGFIGGYTF. CDR3 nucleotide sequence: TGTGCCAGCAGTGGGACAGGGTTTATTGGTGGCTACACCTTC.

This rearrangement joins TRBV6-4 to TRBJ2-3, with D perhaps matching TRBD2 (6 bases). Germline V CDR1 and CDR2: MRHNA, SNTAGT. V shed 3 bases and J shed 5 bases, with 15 bases lying between them. The CDR3 extends over 15 amino acids. The CDR3 loop is CASSDGGLGLDTQYF. For the CDR3, the DNA is TGTGCCAGCAGTGATGGAGGTCTGGGACTAGATACGCAGTATTTT.

This clone was counted a few times. The genes are TRBV28 and TRBJ2-7, with 13 bases lining up with TRBD2. Germline values: CDR1 MDHEN, CDR2 SYDVKM. Trimming removed 3 bases from V and 3 bases from J; junction bases left unmatched: 11. This CDR3 region has 18 residues. The CDR3 bases are TGTGCCAGCAGTTTCCAGGTGTTACTAGCGGGAGGGAGCTACGAGCAGTACTTC. Translating gives CASSFQVLLAGGSYEQYF.

The chain couples TRBV19 to TRBJ2-6, with unresolved D. CDR1 LNHDA and CDR2 SQIVND come from the germline V gene (reference sequence). The V and J ends lost 6 bases and 2 bases respectively, with 11 bases between them. The CDR3 totals 15 residues. CDR3 bases: TGTGCCAGTAGCCGCGACTTGGCTGGGGCCAACGTCCTGACTTTC. Translated: CASSRDLAGANVLTF.

In its sample, this clone was seen a few times. The V call is TRBV6-5, the J call TRBJ2-7; D is ambiguous. Germline CDR1 and CDR2: MNHEY and SVGAGI. V lost 0 bases to trimming and J lost 1 base, with 10 bases between them. CDR3 size: 15 residues. As DNA, the CDR3 is TGTGCCAGCAGTTACTCGAGCCACGATTCCTACGAGCAGTACTTC. Residues: CASSYSSHDSYEQYF.

The chain employs TRBV2 and TRBJ2-1, with D hard to call. The CDR3 runs 13 residues. V was clipped by 3 bases and J by 6 bases, with 9 bases between them. Germline V gives CDR1 SNHLY, CDR2 FYNNEI. The CDR3 here is CASSERLLNEQFF. CDR3 bases: TGTGCCAGCAGTGAGAGACTTCTCAATGAGCAGTTCTTC.

This chain connects TRBV11-3 to TRBJ2-7; tentative D call: TRBD1 (6 bases). V lost 5 bases to trimming and J lost 2 bases, with 13 bases between them. The V gene's germline CDR1 is SGHNT and CDR2 YENEEA. The CDR3 has 14 amino acids. The CDR3 loop is CASSPRQAPYEQYF. CDR3 coding DNA: TGTGCCAGCAGCCCCAGACAGGCCCCCTACGAGCAGTACTTC.

J is TRBJ2-1 and V is TRBV5-1, with D tentatively TRBD1 (5 bases). V was pared by 4 bases and J by 5 bases, with 19 bases between. There are 16 residues in the CDR3. Germline V gives CDR1 SGHRS, CDR2 YFSETQ. The CDR3 here is CASSMGPFQGDNEQFF. The DNA of the CDR3 is TGCGCCAGCAGCATGGGGCCTTTCCAAGGGGACAATGAGCAGTTCTTC.

V and J are TRBV7-9 and TRBJ1-2; 12 nucleotides align to TRBD1. Per germline, CDR1 SEHNR and CDR2 FQNEAQ (reference sequence). J lost 7 bases, V lost 0 bases, and 6 bases had no gene match. The CDR3 sequence is 16 residues long. The CDR3, as DNA: TGTGCCAGCAGCTTAGCCGGGACAGGGGGCGACGGTGGCTACACCTTC. This gives the protein CASSLAGTGGDGGYTF. The variable domain in full, completed from reference TRBV7-9 and TRBJ1-2, reads DTGVSQNPRHKITKRGQNVTFRCDPISEHNRLYWYRQTLGQGPEFLTYFQNEAQLEKSRLLSDRFSAERPKGSFSTLEIQRTEQGDSAMYLCASSLAGTGGDGGYTFGSGTRLTVV.

In its sample, this clone was seen once. CDR3 region: CASSLSGTANTGELFF. CDR3 DNA sequence: TGTGCCAGCAGCTTATCCGGGACAGCGAACACCGGGGAGCTGTTTTTT. The chain is built from TRBV7-6 and TRBJ2-2; 7 bases align to TRBD1. Per the germline V gene, CDR1 is SGHVS and CDR2 is FNYEAQ. The CDR3 length is 16 residues. V shed 2 bases, J shed 0 bases, and the junction held 3 bases outside the gene matches.

With respect to this clone: In the same sample, other DNA sequences code for this CDR3. This rearrangement joins TRBV20-1 to TRBJ1-1; D is ambiguous. V gave up 0 bases and J gave up 2 bases, with 1 base separating them. This CDR3 comprises 11 residues. The germline gives CDR1 DFQATT, CDR2 SNEGSKA (reference sequence). DNA of the CDR3: TGCAGTGCTAGAGAAAACACTGAAGCTTTCTTT. Translating gives CSARENTEAFF.

The chain employs TRBV11-2 and TRBJ1-1; TRBD1 matches 8 bases. This CDR3 has 14 amino acids. Germline trimming cut 5 bases from V and 3 bases from J; bases unmatched to any gene: 5. Germline loops: CDR1 SGHAT, CDR2 FQNNGV. The CDR3 spells CASSLQGADTEAFF. In DNA, the CDR3 is TGTGCCAGCAGCCTTCAGGGGGCCGACACTGAAGCTTTCTTT.

This clone appeared a single time. This sequence joins TRBV5-1 and TRBJ1-1; maybe TRBD1 (6 bases). Trimming took off 4 bases at V and 4 bases at J, with 14 bases between the two ends. Germline V gives CDR1 SGHRS, CDR2 YFSETQ. CDR3 length equals 14 residues. CDR3 amino acids: CASSGKQGGTEAFF. Here the CDR3 DNA reads TGCGCCAGCAGCGGAAAACAGGGCGGCACTGAAGCTTTCTTT.

The chain recombines TRBV28 with TRBJ2-2, with a tentative D call TRBD2 (6 bases). The CDR3 runs to 13 residues. Germline V lookup: CDR1 MDHEN, CDR2 SYDVKM. Trimming shortened V by 5 bases and J by 7 bases, and 11 bases separated the two germline ends. The CDR3 nucleotides are TGTGCCAGCAGTCGGCAGGACTACGGGGAGCTGTTTTTT. Translated, it gives CASSRQDYGELFF. The full variable domain, completed using reference TRBV28 and TRBJ2-2, is DVKVTQSSRYLVKRTGEKVFLECVQDMDHENMFWYRQDPGLGLRLIYFSYDVKMKEKGDIPEGYSVSREKKERFSLILESASTNQTSMYLCASSRQDYGELFFGEGSRLTVL.

The chain uses TRBV29-1 and TRBJ2-1; D remains unclear. The CDR3 has 12 residues. Germline-derived CDR1 and CDR2 are SQVTM and ANQGSEA. V lost 4 bases and J lost 9, with 13 bases in between. This CDR3 is CSVGLGDSEQFF. The DNA of the CDR3 is TGCAGCGTTGGTCTAGGTGATTCTGAGCAGTTCTTC.

The CDR3 nucleotides are TGCAGCTTTGGTGCGGGAGCAAACACAGATACGCAGTATTTT. This codes for CSFGAGANTDTQYF. J is TRBJ2-3 and V is TRBV29-1, with 7 bases lining up with TRBD2. Germline CDR1 reads SQVTM; CDR2 reads ANQGSEA. With V trimmed by 8 bases and J by 2 bases, 10 bases remained unmatched. CDR3 length: 14 residues.

This chain uses TRBV7-9 with TRBJ2-5; 10 bases are shared with TRBD2. Germline V gene sequence: CDR1 SEHNR, CDR2 FQNEAQ (reference sequence). After removal of 7 bases from V and 5 bases from J, the junction contained 7 bases not matched to a gene. The CDR3 runs to 14 residues. CDR3 bases: TGTGCCAGCACCCCTAGCGGGAGTCCTGAGACCCAGTACTTC. The encoded protein is CASTPSGSPETQYF.

This clone has only one observation. The chain carries TRBV10-3 and TRBJ2-5; D is unclear. Germline values: CDR1 ENHRY, CDR2 SYGVKD. V was shortened by 8 bases and J by 5 bases, with 24 bases between the two germline ends. The CDR3 is 16 amino acids. The CDR3 DNA reads TGTGCCATCTCTCAGGAAGGCGGAGCCCCTGGGGAGACCCAGTACTTC. Protein sequence: CAISQEGGAPGETQYF.

The chain links TRBV7-9 to TRBJ1-1, with D unresolved. The CDR3 totals 16 residues. Germline V gives CDR1 SEHNR, CDR2 FQNEAQ (reference sequence). Trimming pared 1 base from V and 1 base from J, leaving 13 bases between. The CDR3 reads CASSLVFWEANTEAFF. The CDR3 DNA reads as TGTGCCAGCAGCTTAGTATTCTGGGAGGCGAACACTGAAGCTTTCTTT.

J is TRBJ1-1 and V is TRBV6-5, with a tentative D call TRBD1 (5 bases). V was cut by 2 bases and J by 7 bases, with 17 bases left in between. Germline V gene lookup returns CDR1 MNHEY and CDR2 SVGAGI. CDR3 length equals 15 residues. CDR3 residues: CASSYEGQAGGEAFF. Here the CDR3 DNA reads TGTGCCAGCAGTTACGAGGGTCAGGCCGGGGGTGAAGCTTTCTTT.

The chain recombines TRBV19 with TRBJ2-7; TRBD1 matches 7 bases. The CDR3 has 15 residues. CDR1 LNHDA and CDR2 SQIVND come from the germline V gene (reference sequence). J gave up 3 bases and V 7 bases, and 12 bases lay outside the gene matches. In nucleotides, the CDR3 is TGTGCCAGTACTATCACCGGGACAGCTAGCTACGAGCAGTACTTC. Translating it yields CASTITGTASYEQYF.

The chain couples TRBV19 to TRBJ2-1; the D is unclear. Germline V lookup: CDR1 LNHDA, CDR2 SQIVND (reference sequence). V lost 2 bases and J 7 bases, leaving 6 bases between the germline ends. The CDR3 is 12 amino acids. The CDR3 coding sequence is TGTGCCAGTAGTATAATAGGGAATGAGCAGTTCTTC. Amino acids: CASSIIGNEQFF.

CDR3 DNA sequence: TGTGCCAGCAGCTTAGTGGGGACAGGGGGAAACACCATATATTTT. This sequence encodes CASSLVGTGGNTIYF. The V and J genes are TRBV7-2 and TRBJ1-3, with 9 bases matching TRBD1. J lost 4 bases, V lost 1 base, and 2 bases had no gene match. Germline V lookup: CDR1 SGHTA, CDR2 FQGNSA. The CDR3 is 15 amino acids.

The V and J genes are TRBV20-1 and TRBJ2-5, with D uncertain. The CDR3 runs 10 residues. V lost 4 bases and J lost 5, with 5 bases in between. Germline V gene data show CDR1 as DFQATT and CDR2 as SNEGSKA (reference sequence). The CDR3 DNA reads as TGCAGTGCTAATCTGGAGACCCAGTACTTC. It yields the protein CSANLETQYF.